Listed below are T cell receptor beta chains from one sample, sequenced in a study of cytomegalovirus exposure and HLA in healthy donors. Measured with immunoSEQ multiplex PCR; TCRdb has only the in-frame clones, and not every one. Among over 150,000 clones listed, around 81% were seen once. Sequencing was done on a sample of PBMCs. Receptor source: a woman in her forties in good health and CMV-seropositive. The CDR3 runs from the conserved cysteine through the conserved F or W. A D gene is named only where the DNA matches it firmly. Rows may omit the clone size; those that give it use once, few, many or a size class.

15 TRBJ2-2 TRBD1 TRBV7-9 . CASSRGTGGTGELFF TGTGCCAGCAGCCGGGGGACAGGGGGCACCGGGGAGCTGTTTTTT
17 TRBJ2-2 TRBD2 TRBV19 . CASSRTSGSIDTGELFF TGTGCCAGTAGTAGGACTAGCGGGAGTATCGACACCGGGGAGCTGTTTTTT
16 TRBJ1-4 . TRBV9 . CASSPHPTATNEKLFF TGTGCCAGCAGCCCACATCCTACAGCAACTAATGAAAAACTGTTTTTT
18 TRBJ1-5 TRBD1 TRBV18 . CASSHSGTGGAFNQPQHF TGTGCCAGCTCACACTCCGGGACAGGGGGCGCGTTCAATCAGCCCCAGCATTTT
13 TRBJ1-1 TRBD1 TRBV19 . CASSNRGRAEAFF TGTGCCAGCTCGAACAGGGGGCGAGCTGAAGCTTTCTTT
15 TRBJ2-7 TRBD2 TRBV7-2 . CASSLPGLASYEQYF TGTGCCAGCAGCTTACCAGGACTAGCAAGCTACGAGCAGTACTTC
15 TRBJ2-7 TRBD2 TRBV7-8 . CASSLGLAGGSEQYF TGTGCCAGCAGCTTAGGACTAGCGGGAGGGAGCGAGCAGTACTTC
15 TRBJ2-1 TRBD2 TRBV6-6 . CASTGLAGVGNEQFF TGTGCCAGCACGGGACTAGCGGGAGTCGGCAATGAGCAGTTCTTC
15 TRBJ1-4 TRBD1 TRBV12-5 . CASGLGDRLTEKLFF TGTGCTAGTGGTTTGGGGGACAGGTTAACTGAAAAACTGTTTTTT
14 TRBJ1-1 TRBD1 TRBV5-1 . CASSRWTGNTEAFF TGCGCCAGCAGCCGCTGGACAGGGAACACTGAAGCTTTCTTT
13 TRBJ2-7 . TRBV6-5 . CASSPAAGGEQYF TGTGCCAGCAGCCCGGCCGCGGGCGGCGAGCAGTACTTC
16 TRBJ2-1 TRBD2 TRBV28 . CASSLPTGRALSEQFF TGTGCCAGCAGTTTACCCACTGGGAGGGCCCTCAGTGAGCAGTTCTTC
15 TRBJ1-1 . TRBV6-5 . CASSYRDTVGTEAFF TGTGCCAGCAGTTATCGCGACACGGTAGGCACTGAAGCTTTCTTT
17 TRBJ2-7 . TRBV5-1 . CASSIQGGTVGGYEQYF TGCGCCAGCAGCATCCAAGGGGGGACAGTTGGAGGCTACGAGCAGTACTTC
18 TRBJ2-1 TRBD2 TRBV7-9 . CASSFPAGRGSGGGLKFF TGTGCCAGCAGCTTTCCCGCGGGAAGGGGCAGCGGGGGAGGGCTTAAGTTCTTC
14 TRBJ2-3 TRBD2 TRBV2 . CASDPGRAPDTQYF TGTGCCAGCGATCCCGGGAGGGCCCCAGATACGCAGTATTTT
15 TRBJ1-4 . TRBV28 . CASSFVGLGGEKLFF TGTGCCAGCAGTTTCGTTGGACTGGGGGGTGAAAAACTGTTTTTT
15 TRBJ2-4 . TRBV19 . CASSMSAGGGGIQYF TGTGCCAGTAGTATGTCTGCAGGGGGCGGGGGCATTCAGTACTTC
14 TRBJ2-3 TRBD2 TRBV7-9 . CASSLGRGVDTQYF TGTGCCAGCAGCTTAGGCCGGGGGGTAGATACGCAGTATTTT
15 TRBJ2-5 TRBD2 TRBV18 . CASSAGTSGEGTQYF TGTGCCAGCTCAGCCGGGACTAGCGGAGAGGGGACCCAGTACTTC
13 TRBJ1-1 TRBD1 TRBV6-5 once CASSPTGGTEAFF TGTGCCAGCAGTCCTACAGGGGGCACTGAAGCTTTCTTT
13 TRBJ2-1 . TRBV10-3 . CAISELSLAEQFF TGTGCCATCAGTGAACTGAGTCTAGCGGAGCAGTTCTTC
16 TRBJ2-1 TRBD2 TRBV10-1 . CASSPNSGSSHNEQFF TGCGCCAGCAGCCCCAATAGCGGGAGCTCCCACAATGAGCAGTTCTTC
14 TRBJ2-5 TRBD2 TRBV5-6 . CASSLGPGGETQYF TGTGCCAGCAGCTTGGGGCCGGGGGGGGAGACCCAGTACTTC
18 TRBJ2-7 TRBD2 TRBV4-1 . CASSPGGLAGGPYYEQYF TGCGCCAGCAGCCCAGGTGGGCTAGCGGGAGGGCCGTACTACGAGCAGTACTTC
14 TRBJ1-5 TRBD1 TRBV7-6 . CASSLTGTSQPQHF TGTGCCAGCAGCTTGACAGGGACTAGTCAGCCCCAGCATTTT
17 TRBJ2-1 TRBD2 TRBV19 . CASSLGLAGGIVNEQFF TGTGCCAGTAGTCTGGGACTAGCGGGAGGGATAGTGAATGAGCAGTTCTTC
15 TRBJ2-1 TRBD2 TRBV6-1 once CASRNRTSGYNEQFF TGTGCCAGCAGGAACCGGACTAGCGGATACAATGAGCAGTTCTTC
13 TRBJ1-1 . TRBV28 . CASRFPLNTEAFF TGTGCCAGCAGGTTCCCCTTGAACACTGAAGCTTTCTTT
16 TRBJ2-6 . TRBV19 . CASRQEGTSGANVLTF TGTGCCAGTCGACAGGAAGGAACCTCTGGGGCCAACGTCCTGACTTTC
12 TRBJ1-1 TRBD1 TRBV28 few CASSLYRGRAFF TGTGCCAGCAGTTTATACAGGGGTCGAGCTTTCTTT
14 TRBJ2-1 . TRBV5-6 . CASSSTGNYNEQFF TGTGCCAGCAGCTCTACAGGGAACTACAATGAGCAGTTCTTC
16 TRBJ2-1 TRBD2 TRBV18 . CASSLGASGDYNEQFF TGTGCCAGCTCACTCGGCGCTAGCGGGGATTACAATGAGCAGTTCTTC
13 TRBJ1-2 TRBD1 TRBV2 . CASSRTGNYGYTF TGTGCCAGCAGTAGGACAGGGAACTATGGCTACACCTTC
15 TRBJ2-7 TRBD1 TRBV6-1 once CASKRGLTESYEQYF TGTGCCAGCAAGAGGGGGCTGACGGAATCCTACGAGCAGTACTTC
18 TRBJ2-7 TRBD1 TRBV27 . CASSLRTGVLASTYEQYF TGTGCCAGCAGTTTACGGACAGGGGTACTAGCGAGCACCTACGAGCAGTACTTC
12 TRBJ2-7 . TRBV29-1 few CSVGYYDYEQYF TGCAGCGTTGGATACTACGACTACGAGCAGTACTTC
17 TRBJ2-7 TRBD2 TRBV15 . CATSTSGTSGTLREQYF TGTGCCACCAGCACCTCCGGGACTAGCGGGACACTTAGAGAGCAGTACTTC
12 TRBJ1-1 . TRBV10-3 . CAISESSTEAFF TGTGCCATCAGTGAGTCCAGTACAGAAGCTTTCTTT
12 TRBJ2-1 . TRBV2 . CASRFSHNEQFF TGTGCCAGCAGATTCTCCCACAATGAGCAGTTCTTC
15 TRBJ2-7 TRBD2 TRBV10-3 few CAIREETSGSYEQYF TGTGCCATCAGGGAAGAGACTAGCGGGAGCTACGAGCAGTACTTC
15 TRBJ2-3 TRBD2 TRBV6-5 few CASRLTSRGADTQYF TGTGCCAGCAGGTTGACTAGCCGGGGCGCAGATACGCAGTATTTT
15 TRBJ1-2 . TRBV7-2 . CASSLGGQVAYGYTF TGTGCCAGCAGCTTAGGCGGGCAGGTCGCCTATGGCTACACCTTC